This T cell receptor beta chain originates from a study of HIV-infected patients and healthy controls (dated by TCRdb to the mid-2010s). Regarding the study in general: The study asked whether deep sequencing of the TCR repertoire from small blood samples of HIV patients could detect immune perturbation and reconstitution. What the authors observed across the whole study: Mean usage differed significantly between HIV-infected patients and controls for eight alpha and eight beta V genes. The use of whole blood limited sequencing depth and precluded separation of the dynamics of distinct T-cell subpopulations. By Jaccard index and by the count of highly shared sequences, healthy controls shared more CDR3s between individuals than HIV+ patients did. In HIV-infected patients, the apparent post-therapy recovery of the Gini index was not replicated in size-matched repertoire data. MAIT cell alpha-chain CDR3s were present at high frequency in healthy controls but severely depleted in HIV+ repertoires. Slight age and sex profile differences between the study cohorts did not explain the observed diversity differences. Unequal numbers of distinct sequences between patients and controls complicated comparisons, and size-matching overweighted rare events from HIV-infected data. Donor HLA types were not determined in the study. During therapy, a significant decrease in frequency was seen for HIV-associated CDR3s, whereas no significant change was found for CMV-associated CDR3s, although most of them became more frequent. A major limit on how widely the findings apply, in the view of the authors, was that only sixteen HIV-infected individuals were processed. Oligoclonality may be reflected in the significantly higher mean Gini indices of HIV-infected repertoires compared with controls. In the samples, alpha-beta chain pairing was left undetermined. Roughly threefold more distinct CDR3s and higher Shannon diversity were observed in healthy control repertoires than in untreated HIV+ repertoires.

Reverse transcription of about 550 ng RNA was performed with SuperScript III using primers directed against the alpha and beta constant regions. Separate alpha and beta chain libraries were made by chain-specific third strand synthesis with multiplexing indices. To avoid primer bias, the protocol used one single primer pair to amplify every rearrangement within a chain, and the protocol also attached molecular barcodes to each cDNA molecule. Purified cDNA was joined by T4 RNA Ligase 1 to a 5' RACE adapter carrying a random hexamer and the SP2 sequencing primer site. With slow temperature ramps used to favor optimal annealing, second strand synthesis was primed from the SP2 site with Phusion polymerase. Joined together, two random hexamer sequences that had both been added before amplification formed the 12-nucleotide barcode of each molecule. P5 and P7 adapter elements plus a second index were added in a short first PCR, which was followed by a 23-cycle amplification PCR with P5s and P7 primers. The libraries went through approximately 27 PCR cycles in total, were quantified on a Qubit, were sized on a Bioanalyzer, and were diluted to approximately 4.2 nM. The normalized libraries were sequenced on an Illumina MiSeq using 2 x 250 paired-end kits. Into 9.5 to 10 ul Tris-Cl, the reverse transcription reactions were eluted following cleanup on MinElute columns. The adapter ligations were run for 23 hours at 16 degrees C, and AMPure XP beads at a 1:1 ratio were afterwards used to clean them. On the study's bioinformatics: A modified Decombinator processed the demultiplexed FASTQ files and output V, J, insert and barcode information. Sequences that shared a barcode but differed from the dominant sequence were treated as errors and discarded, and barcodes were clustered at Levenshtein distance 3 and counted to estimate the original cDNA molecules. The R packages ineq, vegan, igraph and RCytoscape were used for downstream analyses, together with IMGT nomenclature and CDR3 definitions. The authors computed V gene usage over distinct sequences and counted each TCR a single time to avoid skew from clonal expansion. Within a donor, similarity networks joined unique CDR3 amino acid sequences in every case where two of them were separated by a single Levenshtein edit. The authors compiled published HIV-specific CDR3s (almost 95 alpha, approximately 640 beta) and CMV-specific CDR3s (approximately 13 alpha, roughly 250 beta) and searched for them in the repertoires. It was shown by random subsampling to size-matched repertoires that the decreased diversity of patients was not caused by their lower sequence numbers. TCRdb cleaned the public reads at Q25 with fastp, built clones with MiXCR and kept in-frame beta chains. CDR3 protein sequences are deduplicated, and each keeps its most common genes and DNA. TCRdb, not the original authors, processed these V and J calls. The sample includes tens of thousands of distinct CDR3 sequences, with 7.5% to 10% observed a single time. The ten biggest clones cover almost 4% of the sample.

A remark on this clonotype: Its antigen is unknown. Base qualities are not recorded, but no much larger clone differs from it by a single base.

The germline V gene supplies CDR1 MGHDK and CDR2 SYGVNS. Trimming removed 5 bases from V and 3 bases from J; the gene matches leave 8 bases unexplained. From cysteine to phenylalanine, the CDR3 is 15 amino acids long. The entry retains the CDR3 DNA only, 45 bases that are in frame from base 1. Whole blood was used without cell fractionation, so the repertoire reflected all unsorted peripheral T cells. Ten uninfected healthy donors were sampled as controls, a few of whom were sampled twice 2 to 4 months apart. A roughly 2.5 ml sample of peripheral blood was drawn into Tempus tubes for RNA extraction. Residual genomic DNA was removed with the TURBO-DNase kit and globin mRNA was depleted with GLOBINclear.

The TCR sequence derives from an adult in good health. The chain couples TRBV25-1 to TRBJ2-3, with 7 central nucleotides matching TRBD1. Sequencing was carried out using blood. At the DNA level, the sequence is TGTGCCAGCAGTAAGACAGGGTTGTGGACAGATACGCAGTATTTT. Translated, it gives CASSKTGLWTDTQYF.